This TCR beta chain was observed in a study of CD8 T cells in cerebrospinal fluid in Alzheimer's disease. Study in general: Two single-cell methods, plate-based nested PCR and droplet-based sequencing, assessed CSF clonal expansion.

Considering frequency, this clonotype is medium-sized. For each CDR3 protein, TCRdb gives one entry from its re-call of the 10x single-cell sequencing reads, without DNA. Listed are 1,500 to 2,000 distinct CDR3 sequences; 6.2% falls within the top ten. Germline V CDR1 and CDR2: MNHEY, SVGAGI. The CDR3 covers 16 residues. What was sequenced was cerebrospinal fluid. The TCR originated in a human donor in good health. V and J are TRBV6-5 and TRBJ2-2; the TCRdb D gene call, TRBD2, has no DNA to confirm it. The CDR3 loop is CASSYRWTGHTGELFF.